These 10 T cell receptor beta chains originate from one sample sequenced in a study of Graves' ophthalmopathy and Graves' hyperthyroidism. RNA transcripts served as template for amplifying TCR beta CDR3 sequences. An opening RT-PCR round employed HTBI primers and preceded a second-round multiplex PCR. TCRdb redid the calling of the multiplex PCR reads with MiXCR, one entry per CDR3 protein. The profile shows 650,000 to 800,000 distinct CDR3 sequences, roughly 39% of them singletons. The sample consisted of peripheral blood. The receptors were sampled from an adult man with Graves' ophthalmopathy.

This clonotype was counted many times. CDR3 DNA sequence: TGTGCCAGCAGCTTAGCGACTAGCGGCTATTACGAGCAGTACTTC. Protein product: CASSLATSGYYEQYF. This chain connects TRBV7-8 to TRBJ2-7, with TRBD2 identical over 9 bases. Germline CDR1 and CDR2: SGHVS and FQNEAQ. This CDR3 spans 15 amino acids. V lost 0 bases and J lost 4; bases outside the gene matches: 4.

The chain joins TRBV7-9 to TRBJ2-5, with D possibly TRBD2 on 6 matching bases. The J call may not be correct, given that the DNA end is closer to TRBJ2-1. The CDR3 is 13 residues long. CDR1 is SEHNR and CDR2 is FQNEAQ in the germline V gene (reference sequence). The CDR3 DNA sequence: TGTGCCAGCAGCTTAGACGGGACTAATGAGCAGTTCTTC. Its protein product is CASSLDGTNEQFF.

In this sample, this clonotype turned up a few times. A clone one base away is much larger, so this may be a read error. CDR3 bases: TGTGCCAGCAGCGTAGGACTCTCCTACGAGCAGTACTTC. Protein product: CASSVGLSYEQYF. The V gene is TRBV9, the J gene TRBJ2-7; D uncertain. Germline assignment: CDR1 SGDLS and CDR2 YYNGEE. Trimming took off 0 bases at V and 0 bases at J, with 4 bases between the two ends. This CDR3 is built from 13 residues.

The chain links TRBV2 to TRBJ1-6; 8 nucleotides agree with TRBD1. CDR1 and CDR2 (germline): SNHLY, FYNNEI. Losses at the gene ends were 11 bases for V and 9 bases for J; bases not matched to a gene: 9. There are 13 residues in the CDR3. DNA of the CDR3: TGTGCCCTCGCGGGCAGGGGGCGTTCACCCCTCCACTTT. Protein product: CALAGRGRSPLHF.

This clonotype was observed at least ten times. This rearrangement joins TRBV6-4 to TRBJ2-7; D call uncertain. Trimming took off 8 bases at V and 3 bases at J, with 5 bases between the two ends. CDR3 length: 10 amino acids. Germline assignment: CDR1 MRHNA and CDR2 SNTAGT. The CDR3 coding sequence is TGTGCCAGCCTCAACTACGAGCAGTACTTC. This translates into CASLNYEQYF.

The rearrangement links TRBV19 to TRBJ2-7; 9 bases line up with TRBD1. The trim removed 11 bases at V and 2 bases at J, leaving 10 bases unmatched. Germline CDR1 LNHDA, CDR2 SQIVND (reference sequence). The CDR3 has 14 residues. CDR3 in DNA: TGTGCCTGGAGTACCGGACAGGGGACCTACGAGCAGTACTTC. This encodes CAWSTGQGTYEQYF.

The rearrangement links TRBV11-2 to TRBJ2-5; possible D gene TRBD1, 5 bases. The CDR3 runs 12 residues. With 8 bases removed from V and 4 bases from J, the gap between germline ends came to 11 bases. Germline V CDR1 and CDR2: SGHAT, FQNNGV. CDR3 loop: CASSRTRETQYF. CDR3 nucleotide sequence: TGTGCCAGCTCACGGACAAGAGAGACCCAGTACTTC.

Remarks on this clonotype: Given a much more abundant clone one base away, this may be a read error. The chain links TRBV19 to TRBJ1-1; D is unresolved. The CDR3 contains 14 residues. Germline lookup yields CDR1 LNHDA and CDR2 SQIVND (reference sequence). CDR3 sequence: CAGSIGGRGREAFF. CDR3 bases: TGTGCCGGTAGTATAGGAGGGCGCGGGCGGGAAGCTTTCTTT.

This chain uses TRBV7-3 with TRBJ2-2, with no clear D. V shed 5 bases and J shed 0 bases, with 13 bases lying between them. Germline V gene sequence: CDR1 SGHTA, CDR2 FQGTGA. The CDR3 extends over 16 amino acids. Here the CDR3 DNA reads TGTGCCAGCAGCCCCCATGGGGTTCCGAACACCGGGGAGCTGTTTTTT. Encoded protein: CASSPHGVPNTGELFF.

At least ten counts were recorded for this clonotype. The chain carries TRBV10-3 and TRBJ1-1; D is uncertain. The CDR3 is made up of 14 amino acids. V was pared by 1 base and J by 1 base, with 7 bases between. Per the germline V gene, CDR1 is ENHRY and CDR2 is SYGVKD. CDR3 sequence reads: CAISEFTQNTEAFF. In DNA, the CDR3 is TGTGCCATCAGTGAGTTTACTCAGAACACTGAAGCTTTCTTT.